The clone carrying this TCR beta chain was seen more than once but under ten times. This sample was included in a study of blood T cell repertoires in COVID-19. Overall study: Samples taken during acute and convalescent COVID-19 were collected in the United States, Italy and Spain. PBMCs, B-cell-depleted T cells, or T cells were the source of the cDNA or gDNA that made up the material.

Measured with immunoSEQ multiplex PCR; TCRdb has only the in-frame clones, and not every one. Of over 150,000 clones in the sample, around 87% were seen once. The sequencing input was PBMCs or T cells enriched from blood (not recorded which). The origin of this receptor is a young woman who had recovered from COVID-19.

The CDR3: CAWSFSVYQETQYF. CDR3 bases: TGTGCCTGGAGTTTCTCAGTGTACCAAGAGACCCAGTACTTC. The V gene is TRBV30, the J gene TRBJ2-5; no firm D call. This CDR3 comprises 14 residues. The germline CDR1 and CDR2 sequences are GTSNPN and SVGIG (reference sequence). V shed 2 bases and J shed 0 bases, with 10 bases lying between them.